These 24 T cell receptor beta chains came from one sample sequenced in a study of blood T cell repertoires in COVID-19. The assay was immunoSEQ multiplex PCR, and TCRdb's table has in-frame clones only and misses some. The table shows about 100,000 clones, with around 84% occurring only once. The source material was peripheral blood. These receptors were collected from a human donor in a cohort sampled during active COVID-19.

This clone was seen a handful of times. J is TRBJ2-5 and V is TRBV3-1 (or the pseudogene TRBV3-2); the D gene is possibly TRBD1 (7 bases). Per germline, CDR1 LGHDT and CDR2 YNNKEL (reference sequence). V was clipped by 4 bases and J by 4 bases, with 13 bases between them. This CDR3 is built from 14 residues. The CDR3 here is CASSLQGGPETQYF. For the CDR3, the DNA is TGTGCCAGCAGCCTCCAGGGGGGCCCAGAGACCCAGTACTTC.

The chain's CDR3 is CASSYAGTGGYEQFF. Written as DNA, the CDR3 is TGTGCCAGCAGTTATGCCGGGACAGGGGGCTATGAGCAGTTCTTC. The chain employs TRBV6-2 or TRBV6-3 and TRBJ2-1; 12 nucleotides agree with TRBD1. V shed 3 bases, J shed 8 bases, and the junction held 5 bases outside the gene matches. The CDR3 contains 15 residues. Germline values: CDR1 MNHEY, CDR2 SVGEGT.

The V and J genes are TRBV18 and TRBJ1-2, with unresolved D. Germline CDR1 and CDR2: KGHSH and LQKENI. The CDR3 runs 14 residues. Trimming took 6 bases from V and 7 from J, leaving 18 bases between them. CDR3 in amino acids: CASSLLEGDSGYTF. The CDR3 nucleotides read TGTGCCAGCTCCCTACTGGAGGGAGATAGTGGCTACACCTTC.

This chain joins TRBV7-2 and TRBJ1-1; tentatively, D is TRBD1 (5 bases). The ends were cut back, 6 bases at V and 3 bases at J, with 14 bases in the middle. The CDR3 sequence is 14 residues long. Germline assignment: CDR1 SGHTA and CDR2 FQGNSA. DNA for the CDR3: TGTGCCAGCAGACGGGGGGGGTCTGACACTGAAGCTTTCTTT. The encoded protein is CASRRGGSDTEAFF.

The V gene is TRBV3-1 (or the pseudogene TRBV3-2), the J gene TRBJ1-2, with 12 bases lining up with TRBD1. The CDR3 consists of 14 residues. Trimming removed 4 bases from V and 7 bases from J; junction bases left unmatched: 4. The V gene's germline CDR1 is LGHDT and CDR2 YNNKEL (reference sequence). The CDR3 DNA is TGTGCCAGCAGCCCACGGGACAGGGGGCTTGGCTACACCTTC. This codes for CASSPRDRGLGYTF.

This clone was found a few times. CDR3 DNA sequence: TGTGCCAGCAGTCGGTCCGGGACAGGGTCTTTCGGAGAGCAGTACTTC. Residues: CASSRSGTGSFGEQYF. The gene calls are TRBV6-2 or TRBV6-3 and TRBJ2-7; 9 nucleotides align to TRBD1. Per germline, CDR1 MNHEY and CDR2 SVGEGT. V lost 5 bases to trimming and J lost 7 bases; unmatched junction nucleotides: 15. The CDR3 sequence is 16 residues long.

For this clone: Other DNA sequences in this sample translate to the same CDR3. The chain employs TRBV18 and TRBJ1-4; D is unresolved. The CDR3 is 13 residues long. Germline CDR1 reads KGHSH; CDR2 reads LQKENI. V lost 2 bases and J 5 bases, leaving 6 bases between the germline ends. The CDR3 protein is CASSPSGNEKLFF. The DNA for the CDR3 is TGTGCCAGCTCACCATCCGGGAATGAAAAACTGTTTTTT.

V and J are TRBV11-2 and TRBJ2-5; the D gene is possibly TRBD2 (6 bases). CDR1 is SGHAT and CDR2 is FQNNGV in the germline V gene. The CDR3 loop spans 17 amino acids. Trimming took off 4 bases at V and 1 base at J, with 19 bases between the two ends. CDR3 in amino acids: CASSYSGVAETQETQYF. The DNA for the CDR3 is TGTGCCAGCAGCTACTCTGGGGTAGCGGAGACCCAAGAGACCCAGTACTTC.

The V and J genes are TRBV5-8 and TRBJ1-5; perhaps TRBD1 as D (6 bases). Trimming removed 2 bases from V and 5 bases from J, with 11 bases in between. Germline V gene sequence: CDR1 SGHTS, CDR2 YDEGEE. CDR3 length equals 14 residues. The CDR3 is CASSLRQAHQPQHF. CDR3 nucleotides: TGTGCCAGCAGCTTAAGACAGGCTCATCAGCCCCAGCATTTT.

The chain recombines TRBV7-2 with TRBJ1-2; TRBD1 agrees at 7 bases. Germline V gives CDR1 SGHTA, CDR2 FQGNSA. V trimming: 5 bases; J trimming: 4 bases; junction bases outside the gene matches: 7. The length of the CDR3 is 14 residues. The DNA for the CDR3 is TGTGCCAGCAGCCAAACAGGGGTTGGCTATGGCTACACCTTC. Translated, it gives CASSQTGVGYGYTF.

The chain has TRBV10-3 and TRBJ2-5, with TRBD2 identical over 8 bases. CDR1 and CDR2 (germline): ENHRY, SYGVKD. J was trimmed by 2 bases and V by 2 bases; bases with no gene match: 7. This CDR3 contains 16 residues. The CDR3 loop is CAISEGISGGQETQYF. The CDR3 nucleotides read TGTGCCATCAGTGAGGGAATCAGCGGGGGACAAGAGACCCAGTACTTC.

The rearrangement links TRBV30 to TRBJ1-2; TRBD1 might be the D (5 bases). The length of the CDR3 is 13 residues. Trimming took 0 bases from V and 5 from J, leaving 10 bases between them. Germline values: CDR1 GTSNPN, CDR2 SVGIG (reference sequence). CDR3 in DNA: TGTGCCTGGAGTGTACGGGGGGGATATGGCTACACCTTC. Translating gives CAWSVRGGYGYTF.

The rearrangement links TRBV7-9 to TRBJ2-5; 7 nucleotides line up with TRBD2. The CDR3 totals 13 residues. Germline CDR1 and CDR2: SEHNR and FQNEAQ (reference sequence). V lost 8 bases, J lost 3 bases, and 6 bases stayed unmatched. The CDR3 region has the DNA TGTGCCAGCTCAGTTCGGGGGGAAGAGACCCAGTACTTC. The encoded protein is CASSVRGEETQYF. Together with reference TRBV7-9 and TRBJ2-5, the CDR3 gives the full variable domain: DTGVSQNPRHKITKRGQNVTFRCDPISEHNRLYWYRQTLGQGPEFLTYFQNEAQLEKSRLLSDRFSAERPKGSFSTLEIQRTEQGDSAMYLCASSVRGEETQYFGPGTRLLVL.

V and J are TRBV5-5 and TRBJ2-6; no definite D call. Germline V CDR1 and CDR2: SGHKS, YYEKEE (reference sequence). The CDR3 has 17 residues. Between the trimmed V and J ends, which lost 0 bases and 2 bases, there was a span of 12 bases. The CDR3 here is CASSLGLRPPGANVLTF. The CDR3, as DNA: TGTGCCAGCAGCTTGGGACTTCGACCCCCTGGGGCCAACGTCCTGACTTTC.

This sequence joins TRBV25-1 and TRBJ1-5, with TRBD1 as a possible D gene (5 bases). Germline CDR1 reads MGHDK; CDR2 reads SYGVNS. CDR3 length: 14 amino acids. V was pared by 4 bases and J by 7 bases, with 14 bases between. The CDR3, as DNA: TGTGCCAGCAGTGGTATGGGGGAGGGACAGCCCCAGCATTTT. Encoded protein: CASSGMGEGQPQHF.

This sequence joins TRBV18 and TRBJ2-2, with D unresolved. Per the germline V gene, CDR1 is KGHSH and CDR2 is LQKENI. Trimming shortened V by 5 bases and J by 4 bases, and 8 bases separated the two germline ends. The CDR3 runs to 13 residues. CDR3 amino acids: CASSEEITGELFF. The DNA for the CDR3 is TGTGCCAGCTCAGAAGAGATCACCGGGGAGCTGTTTTTT.

The CDR3 reads CASSLPGAQGTDTQYF. CDR3 DNA sequence: TGTGCCAGCAGCTTACCGGGAGCACAGGGCACAGATACGCAGTATTTT. V usage is TRBV5-6 and J usage is TRBJ2-3, with D perhaps matching TRBD2 (6 bases). With 2 bases removed from V and 1 base from J, the gap between germline ends came to 14 bases. The germline CDR1 and CDR2 sequences are SGHDT and YYEEEE. The CDR3 consists of 16 residues.

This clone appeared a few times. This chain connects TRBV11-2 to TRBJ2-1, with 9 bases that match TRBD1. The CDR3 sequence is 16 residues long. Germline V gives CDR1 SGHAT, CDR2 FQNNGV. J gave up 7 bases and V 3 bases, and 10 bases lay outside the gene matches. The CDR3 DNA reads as TGTGCCAGCAGCTTTCCCCGGGACAGGGTAATGAATGAGCAGTTCTTC. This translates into CASSFPRDRVMNEQFF.

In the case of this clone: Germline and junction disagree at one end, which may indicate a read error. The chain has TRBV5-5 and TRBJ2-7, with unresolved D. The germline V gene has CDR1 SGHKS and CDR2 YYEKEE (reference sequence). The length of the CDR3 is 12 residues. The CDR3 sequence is CASSSTSHEQYF. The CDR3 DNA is TGTGCCAGCAGCTCTACCTCCCACGAGCAGTACTTC.

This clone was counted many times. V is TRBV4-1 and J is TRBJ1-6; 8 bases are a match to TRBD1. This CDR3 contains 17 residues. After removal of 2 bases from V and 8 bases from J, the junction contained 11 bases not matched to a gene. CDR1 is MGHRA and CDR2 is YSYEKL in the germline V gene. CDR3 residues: CASSQWTGISTDSPLHF. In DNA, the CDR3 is TGCGCCAGCAGCCAATGGACAGGGATATCTACGGATTCACCCCTCCACTTT.

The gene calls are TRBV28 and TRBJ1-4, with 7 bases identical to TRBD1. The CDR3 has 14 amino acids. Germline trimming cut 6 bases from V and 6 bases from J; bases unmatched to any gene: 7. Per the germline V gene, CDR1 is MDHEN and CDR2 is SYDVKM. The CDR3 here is CASSITGVYEKLFF. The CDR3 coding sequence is TGTGCCAGCAGCATTACAGGGGTATATGAAAAACTGTTTTTT.

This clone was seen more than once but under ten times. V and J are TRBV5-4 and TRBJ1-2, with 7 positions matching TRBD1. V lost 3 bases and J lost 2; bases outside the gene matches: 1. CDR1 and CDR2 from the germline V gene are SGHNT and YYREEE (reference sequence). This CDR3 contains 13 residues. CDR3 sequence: CASSSTGNYGYTF. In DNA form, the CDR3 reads TGTGCCAGCAGCTCGACAGGGAACTATGGCTACACCTTC.

The CDR3 nucleotides are TGTGCCAGCAGCGACGGACAGGGGAGCCAAGAGACCCAGTACTTC. Encoded protein: CASSDGQGSQETQYF. The chain links TRBV5-4 to TRBJ2-5; 9 positions match TRBD1. Germline CDR1 SGHNT, CDR2 YYREEE (reference sequence). V was clipped by 4 bases and J by 1 base; unmatched bases: 5. CDR3 length: 15 residues.

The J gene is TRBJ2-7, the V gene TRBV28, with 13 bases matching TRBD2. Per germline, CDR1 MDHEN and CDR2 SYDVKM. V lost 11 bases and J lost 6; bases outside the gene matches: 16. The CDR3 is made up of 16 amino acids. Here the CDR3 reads CACHPSTSGGAPEQYF. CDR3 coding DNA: TGTGCCTGCCACCCCTCCACTAGCGGGGGGGCCCCCGAGCAGTACTTC.